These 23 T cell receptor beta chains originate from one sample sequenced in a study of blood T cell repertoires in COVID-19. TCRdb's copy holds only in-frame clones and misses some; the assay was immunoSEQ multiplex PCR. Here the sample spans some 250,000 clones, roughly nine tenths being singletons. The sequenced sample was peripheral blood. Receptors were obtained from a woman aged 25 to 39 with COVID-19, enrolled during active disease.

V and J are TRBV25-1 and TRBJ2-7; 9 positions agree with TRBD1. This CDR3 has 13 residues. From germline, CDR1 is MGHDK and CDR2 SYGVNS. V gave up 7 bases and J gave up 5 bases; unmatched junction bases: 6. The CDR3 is CASKGQGPNEQYF. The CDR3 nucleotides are TGTGCCAGCAAGGGACAGGGCCCCAACGAGCAGTACTTC.

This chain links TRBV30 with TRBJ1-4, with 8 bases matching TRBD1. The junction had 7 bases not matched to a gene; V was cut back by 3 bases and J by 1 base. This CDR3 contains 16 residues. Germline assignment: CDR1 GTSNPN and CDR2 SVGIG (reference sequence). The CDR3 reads CAWRAQGAGTNEKLFF. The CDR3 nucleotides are TGTGCCTGGAGGGCCCAGGGGGCTGGAACTAATGAAAAACTGTTTTTT.

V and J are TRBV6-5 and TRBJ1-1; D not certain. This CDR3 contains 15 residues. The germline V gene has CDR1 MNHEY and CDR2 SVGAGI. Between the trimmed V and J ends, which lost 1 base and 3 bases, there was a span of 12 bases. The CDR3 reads CASSYFHGTDTEAFF. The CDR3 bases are TGTGCCAGCAGTTACTTTCACGGTACGGACACTGAAGCTTTCTTT.

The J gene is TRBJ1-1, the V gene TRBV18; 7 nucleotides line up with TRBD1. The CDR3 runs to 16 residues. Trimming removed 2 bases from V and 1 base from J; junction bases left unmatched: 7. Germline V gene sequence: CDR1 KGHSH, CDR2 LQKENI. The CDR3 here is CASSPLGGTANTEAFF. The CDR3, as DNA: TGTGCCAGCTCACCATTAGGAGGGACAGCGAACACTGAAGCTTTCTTT.

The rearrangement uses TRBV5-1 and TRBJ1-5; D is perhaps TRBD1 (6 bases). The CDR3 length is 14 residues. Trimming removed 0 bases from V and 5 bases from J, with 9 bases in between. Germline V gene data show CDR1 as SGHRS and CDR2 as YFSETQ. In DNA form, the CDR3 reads TGCGCCAGCAGCTTGGGCGGGGGCCATCAGCCCCAGCATTTT. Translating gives CASSLGGGHQPQHF.

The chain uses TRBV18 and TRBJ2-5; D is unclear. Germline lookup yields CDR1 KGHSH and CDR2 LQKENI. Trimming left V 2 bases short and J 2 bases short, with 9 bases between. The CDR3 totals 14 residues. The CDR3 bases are TGTGCCAGCTCACCATTATTAGATCAAGAGACCCAGTACTTC. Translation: CASSPLLDQETQYF.

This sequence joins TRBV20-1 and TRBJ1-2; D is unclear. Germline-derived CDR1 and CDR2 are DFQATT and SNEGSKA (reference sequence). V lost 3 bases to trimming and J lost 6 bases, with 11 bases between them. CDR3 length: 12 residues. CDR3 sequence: CSASRSADGYTF. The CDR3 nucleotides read TGCAGTGCTAGTAGGTCAGCGGATGGCTACACCTTC.

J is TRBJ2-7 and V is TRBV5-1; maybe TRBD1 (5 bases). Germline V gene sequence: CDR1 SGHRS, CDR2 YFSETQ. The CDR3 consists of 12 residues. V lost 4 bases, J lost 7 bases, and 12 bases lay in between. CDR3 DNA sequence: TGCGCCAGCAGCGAACAGACAGTGGAGCAGTACTTC. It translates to CASSEQTVEQYF.

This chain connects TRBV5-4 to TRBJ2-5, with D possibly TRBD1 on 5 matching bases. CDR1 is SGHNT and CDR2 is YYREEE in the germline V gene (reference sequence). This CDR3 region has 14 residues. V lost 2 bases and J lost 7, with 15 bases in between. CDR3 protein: CASSFQGGVRTQYF. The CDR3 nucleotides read TGTGCCAGCAGCTTCCAGGGCGGTGTTCGGACCCAGTACTTC. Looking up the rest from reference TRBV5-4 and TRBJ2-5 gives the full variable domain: ETGVTQSPTHLIKTRGQQVTLRCSSQSGHNTVSWYQQALGQGPQFIFQYYREEENGRGNFPPRFSGLQFPNYSSELNVNALELDDSALYLCASSFQGGVRTQYFGPGTRLLVL.

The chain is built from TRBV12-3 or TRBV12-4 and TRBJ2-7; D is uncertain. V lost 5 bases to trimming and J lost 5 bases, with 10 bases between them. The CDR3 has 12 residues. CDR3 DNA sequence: TGTGCCAGCAGTCTTATTGGAGACGAGCAGTACTTC. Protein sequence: CASSLIGDEQYF.

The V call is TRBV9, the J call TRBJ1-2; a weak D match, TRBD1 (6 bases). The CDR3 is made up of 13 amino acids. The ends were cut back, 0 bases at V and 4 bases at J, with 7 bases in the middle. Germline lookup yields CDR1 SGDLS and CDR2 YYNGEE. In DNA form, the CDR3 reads TGTGCCAGCAGCGTAGGAGGGGGCTATGGCTACACCTTC. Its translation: CASSVGGGYGYTF.

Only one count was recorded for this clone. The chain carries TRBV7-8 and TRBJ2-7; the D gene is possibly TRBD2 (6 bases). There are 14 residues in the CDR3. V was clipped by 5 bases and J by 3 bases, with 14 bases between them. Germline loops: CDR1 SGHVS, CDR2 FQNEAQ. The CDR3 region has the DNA TGTGCCAGCAGCGCGAGGGACTCGTTCTACGAGCAGTACTTC. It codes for CASSARDSFYEQYF.

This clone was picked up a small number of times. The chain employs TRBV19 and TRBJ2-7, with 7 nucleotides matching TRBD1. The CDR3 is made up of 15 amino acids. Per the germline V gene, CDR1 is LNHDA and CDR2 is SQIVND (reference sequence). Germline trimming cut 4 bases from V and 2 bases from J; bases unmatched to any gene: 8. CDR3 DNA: TGTGCCAGTAGTAAAGGGACAGCTAGAACCTACGAGCAGTACTTC. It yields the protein CASSKGTARTYEQYF.

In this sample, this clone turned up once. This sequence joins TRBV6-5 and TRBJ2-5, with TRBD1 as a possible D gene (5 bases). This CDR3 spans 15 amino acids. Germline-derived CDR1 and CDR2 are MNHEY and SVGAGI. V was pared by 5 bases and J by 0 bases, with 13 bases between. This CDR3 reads CASSHLKGYQETQYF. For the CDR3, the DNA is TGTGCCAGCAGTCATTTAAAGGGGTACCAAGAGACCCAGTACTTC.

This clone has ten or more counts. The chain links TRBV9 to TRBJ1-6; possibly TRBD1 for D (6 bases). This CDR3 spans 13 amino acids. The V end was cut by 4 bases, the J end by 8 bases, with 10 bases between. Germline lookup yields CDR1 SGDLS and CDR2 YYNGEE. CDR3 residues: CASSPDRYSPLHF. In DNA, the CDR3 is TGTGCCAGCAGCCCGGACAGATATTCACCCCTCCACTTT.

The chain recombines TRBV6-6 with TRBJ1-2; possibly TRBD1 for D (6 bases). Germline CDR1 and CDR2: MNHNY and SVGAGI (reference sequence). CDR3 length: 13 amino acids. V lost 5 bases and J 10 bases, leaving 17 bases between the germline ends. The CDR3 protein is CASSPYSTGYYTF. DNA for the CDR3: TGTGCCAGCAGTCCCTACTCGACAGGTTACTACACCTTC.

The CDR3 protein is CASSQAGLLAEQYF. In DNA form, the CDR3 reads TGTGCCAGCAGCCAAGCTGGATTACTAGCCGAGCAGTACTTC. The rearrangement joins TRBV9 to TRBJ2-7; the D gene is possibly TRBD2 (6 bases). CDR3 length: 14 residues. Per the germline V gene, CDR1 is SGDLS and CDR2 is YYNGEE. V was clipped by 4 bases and J by 6 bases, with 17 bases between them. The full variable domain, in which reference TRBV9 and TRBJ2-7 provide the parts outside the CDR3, is DSGVTQTPKHLITATGQRVTLRCSPRSGDLSVYWYQQSLDQGLQFLIQYYNGEERAKGNILERFSAQQFPDLHSELNLSSLELGDSALYFCASSQAGLLAEQYFGPGTRLTVT.

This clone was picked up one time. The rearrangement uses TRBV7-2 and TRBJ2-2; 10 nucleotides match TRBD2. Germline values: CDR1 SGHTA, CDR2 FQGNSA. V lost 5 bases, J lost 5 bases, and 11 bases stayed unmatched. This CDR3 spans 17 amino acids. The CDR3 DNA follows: TGTGCCAGCAGCCCCCGACTAGCGGGCGACCCTACCGGGGAGCTGTTTTTT. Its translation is CASSPRLAGDPTGELFF.

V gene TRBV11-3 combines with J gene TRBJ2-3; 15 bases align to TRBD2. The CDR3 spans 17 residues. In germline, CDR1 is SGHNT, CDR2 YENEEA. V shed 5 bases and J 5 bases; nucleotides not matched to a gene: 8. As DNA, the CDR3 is TGTGCCAGCAGCCTCGGGACTAGCGGGGGGTACATAGATACGCAGTATTTT. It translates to CASSLGTSGGYIDTQYF.

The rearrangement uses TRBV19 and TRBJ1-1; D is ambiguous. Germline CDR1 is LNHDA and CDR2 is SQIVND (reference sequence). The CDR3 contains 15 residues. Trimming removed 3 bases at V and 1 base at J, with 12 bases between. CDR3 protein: CASSISSYANTEAFF. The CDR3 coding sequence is TGTGCCAGTAGTATTTCTAGTTACGCGAACACTGAAGCTTTCTTT.

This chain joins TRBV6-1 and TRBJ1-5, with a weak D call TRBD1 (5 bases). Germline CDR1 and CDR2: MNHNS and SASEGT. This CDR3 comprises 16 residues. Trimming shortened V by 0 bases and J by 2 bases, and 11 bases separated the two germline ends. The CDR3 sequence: CASSEAARGGNQPQHF. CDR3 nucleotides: TGTGCCAGCAGTGAAGCTGCGCGGGGGGGCAATCAGCCCCAGCATTTT.

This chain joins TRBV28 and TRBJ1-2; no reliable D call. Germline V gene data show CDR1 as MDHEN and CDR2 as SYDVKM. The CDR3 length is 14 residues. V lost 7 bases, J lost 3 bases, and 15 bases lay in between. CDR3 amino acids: CASMVGVGDYGYTF. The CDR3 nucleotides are TGTGCCAGCATGGTGGGCGTTGGCGACTATGGCTACACCTTC.

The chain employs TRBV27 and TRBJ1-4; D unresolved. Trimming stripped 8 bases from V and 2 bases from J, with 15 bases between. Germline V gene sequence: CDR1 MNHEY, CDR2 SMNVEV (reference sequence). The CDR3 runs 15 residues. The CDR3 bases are TGTGCCAGCCGTTCAACGGTTGCGACTAATGAAAAACTGTTTTTT. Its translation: CASRSTVATNEKLFF.